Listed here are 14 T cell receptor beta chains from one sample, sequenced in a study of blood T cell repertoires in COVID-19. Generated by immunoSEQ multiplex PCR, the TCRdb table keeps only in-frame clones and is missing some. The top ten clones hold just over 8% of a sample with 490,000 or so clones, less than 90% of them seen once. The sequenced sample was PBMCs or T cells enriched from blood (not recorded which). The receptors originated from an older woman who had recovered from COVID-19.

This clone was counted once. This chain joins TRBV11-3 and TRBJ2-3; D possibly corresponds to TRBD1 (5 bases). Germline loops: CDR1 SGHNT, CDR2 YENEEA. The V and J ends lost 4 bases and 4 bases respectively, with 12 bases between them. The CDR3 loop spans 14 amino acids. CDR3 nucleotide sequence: TGTGCCAGCAGCTCCTGGCAGGGCCCAGATACGCAGTATTTT. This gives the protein CASSSWQGPDTQYF.

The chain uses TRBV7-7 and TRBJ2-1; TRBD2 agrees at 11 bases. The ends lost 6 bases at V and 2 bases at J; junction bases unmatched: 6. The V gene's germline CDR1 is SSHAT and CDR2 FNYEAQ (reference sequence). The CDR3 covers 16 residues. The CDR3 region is CASSKTSGAAYNEQFF. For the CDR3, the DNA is TGTGCCAGCAGTAAGACTAGCGGGGCCGCCTACAATGAGCAGTTCTTC.

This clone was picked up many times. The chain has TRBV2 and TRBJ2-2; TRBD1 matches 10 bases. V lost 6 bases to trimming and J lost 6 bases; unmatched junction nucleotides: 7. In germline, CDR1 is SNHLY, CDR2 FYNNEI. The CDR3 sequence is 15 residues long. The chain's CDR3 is CASRKGQGDAGELFF. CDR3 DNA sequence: TGTGCCAGCAGAAAAGGACAGGGGGATGCCGGGGAGCTGTTTTTT.

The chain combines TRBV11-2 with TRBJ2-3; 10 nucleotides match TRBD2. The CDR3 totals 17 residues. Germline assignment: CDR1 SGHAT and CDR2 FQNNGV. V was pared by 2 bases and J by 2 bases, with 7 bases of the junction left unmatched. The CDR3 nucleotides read TGTGCCAGCAGCTTACCGTTACTAGCGGGGACCACAGATACGCAGTATTTT. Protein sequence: CASSLPLLAGTTDTQYF.

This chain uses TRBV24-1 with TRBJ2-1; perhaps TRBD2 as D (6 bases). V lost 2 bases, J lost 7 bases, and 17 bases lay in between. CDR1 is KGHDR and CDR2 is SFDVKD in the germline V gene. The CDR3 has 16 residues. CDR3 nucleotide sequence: TGTGCCACCAGTGATTATGGAGGGTCCGATGGGAATGAGCAGTTCTTC. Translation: CATSDYGGSDGNEQFF.

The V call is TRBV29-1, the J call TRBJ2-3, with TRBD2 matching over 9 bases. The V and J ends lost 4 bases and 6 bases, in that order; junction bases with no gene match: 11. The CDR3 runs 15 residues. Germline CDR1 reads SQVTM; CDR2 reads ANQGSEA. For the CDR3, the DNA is TGCAGCGTTGTCCCGGCGGGGGGGCCCAAGGATACGCAGTATTTT. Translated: CSVVPAGGPKDTQYF.

DNA of the CDR3: TGTGCCAGTAGTTCTCGGGCCAGTGGGAGCTCCTATAATTCACCCCTCCACTTT. Residues: CASSSRASGSSYNSPLHF. The chain is built from TRBV19 and TRBJ1-6; D is unclear. Trimming shortened V by 5 bases and J by 0 bases, and 17 bases separated the two germline ends. Per the germline V gene, CDR1 is LNHDA and CDR2 is SQIVND (reference sequence). The CDR3 consists of 18 residues.

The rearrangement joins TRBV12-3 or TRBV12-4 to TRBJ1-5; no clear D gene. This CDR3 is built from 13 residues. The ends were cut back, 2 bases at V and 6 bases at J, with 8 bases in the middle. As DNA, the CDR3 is TGTGCCAGCAGTTTATATATGAGTCAGCCCCAGCATTTT. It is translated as CASSLYMSQPQHF.

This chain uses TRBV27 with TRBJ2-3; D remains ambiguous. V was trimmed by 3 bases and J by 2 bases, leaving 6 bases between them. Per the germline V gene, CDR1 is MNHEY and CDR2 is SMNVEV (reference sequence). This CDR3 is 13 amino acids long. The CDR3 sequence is CASSFSFTDTQYF. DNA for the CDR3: TGTGCCAGCAGTTTTTCCTTCACAGATACGCAGTATTTT.

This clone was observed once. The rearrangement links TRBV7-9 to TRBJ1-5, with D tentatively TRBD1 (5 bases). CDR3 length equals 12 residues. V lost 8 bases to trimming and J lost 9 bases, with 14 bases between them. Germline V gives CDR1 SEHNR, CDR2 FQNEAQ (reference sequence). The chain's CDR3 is CASGTGQGPQHF. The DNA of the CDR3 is TGTGCCAGCGGTACAGGCCAGGGGCCCCAGCATTTT.

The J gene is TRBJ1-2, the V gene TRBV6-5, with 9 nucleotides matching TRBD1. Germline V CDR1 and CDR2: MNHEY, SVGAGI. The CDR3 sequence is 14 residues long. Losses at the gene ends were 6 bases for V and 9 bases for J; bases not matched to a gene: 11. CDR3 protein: CASSQAGQGFSYTF. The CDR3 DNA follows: TGTGCCAGCAGCCAAGCGGGACAGGGTTTCAGCTACACCTTC.

The CDR3 loop is CASSPATGPGGNTIYF. Written as DNA, the CDR3 is TGCGCCAGCAGCCCCGCGACAGGGCCAGGCGGAAACACCATATATTTT. The rearrangement uses TRBV5-1 and TRBJ1-3; 7 nucleotides line up with TRBD1. The CDR3 length is 16 residues. J gave up 4 bases and V 4 bases, and 11 bases lay outside the gene matches. Germline V gene data show CDR1 as SGHRS and CDR2 as YFSETQ.

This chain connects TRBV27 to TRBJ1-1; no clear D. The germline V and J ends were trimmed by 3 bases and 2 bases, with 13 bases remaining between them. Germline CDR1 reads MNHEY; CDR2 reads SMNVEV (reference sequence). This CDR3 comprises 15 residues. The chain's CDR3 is CASSFVSAINTEAFF. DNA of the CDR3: TGTGCCAGCAGTTTCGTTTCAGCGATTAACACTGAAGCTTTCTTT.

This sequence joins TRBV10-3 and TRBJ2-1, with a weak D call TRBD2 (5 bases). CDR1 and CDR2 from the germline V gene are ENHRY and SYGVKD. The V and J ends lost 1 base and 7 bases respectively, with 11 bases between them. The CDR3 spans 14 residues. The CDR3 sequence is CAISEFGVGNEQFF. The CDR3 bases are TGTGCCATCAGTGAGTTCGGGGTTGGGAATGAGCAGTTCTTC.